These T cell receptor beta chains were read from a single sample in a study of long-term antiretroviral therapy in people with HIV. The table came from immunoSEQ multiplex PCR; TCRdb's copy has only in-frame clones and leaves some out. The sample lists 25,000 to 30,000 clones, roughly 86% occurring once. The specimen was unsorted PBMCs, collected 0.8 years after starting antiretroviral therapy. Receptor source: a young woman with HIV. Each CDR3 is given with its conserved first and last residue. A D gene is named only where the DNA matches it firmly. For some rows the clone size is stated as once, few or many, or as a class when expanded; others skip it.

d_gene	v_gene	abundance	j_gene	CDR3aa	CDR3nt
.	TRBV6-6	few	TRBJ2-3	CASSPGQNTDTQYF	TGTGCCAGCAGCCCCGGACAGAACACAGATACGCAGTATTTT
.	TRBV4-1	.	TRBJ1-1	CASSPRQVDTEAFF	TGCGCCAGCAGCCCCCGACAGGTCGACACTGAAGCTTTCTTT
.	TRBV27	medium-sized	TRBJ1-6	CASRSEGTAYNSPLHF	TGTGCCAGCAGATCAGAGGGGACGGCCTATAATTCACCCCTCCACTTT
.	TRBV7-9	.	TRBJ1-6	CASSLQGNSPLHF	TGTGCCAGCAGCTTACAGGGAAATTCACCCCTCCACTTT
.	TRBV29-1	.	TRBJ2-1	CSVEARGAMGALYYNEQFF	TGCAGCGTTGAAGCACGAGGGGCAATGGGAGCTCTATACTACAATGAGCAGTTCTTC
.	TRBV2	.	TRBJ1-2	CASGGRDGYTF	TGTGCCAGCGGTGGCCGGGATGGCTACACCTTC
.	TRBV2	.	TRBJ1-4	CASSERPYATNEKLFF	TGTGCCAGCAGTGAGCGGCCATATGCAACTAATGAAAAACTGTTTTTT
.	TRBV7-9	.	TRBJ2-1	CASSLLFRGYEQFF	TGTGCCAGCAGCTTGCTGTTTCGGGGCTATGAGCAGTTCTTC
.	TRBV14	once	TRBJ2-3	CASSRGQTYNTQYF	TGTGCCAGCAGCCGCGGACAAACCTATAATACGCAGTATTTT
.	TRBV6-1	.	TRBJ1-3	CASSEGNTIYF	TGTGCCAGCAGTGAGGGAAACACCATATATTTT
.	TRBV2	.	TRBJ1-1	CASSVTAGWRTEAFF	TGTGCCAGCAGTGTTACGGCAGGGTGGAGGACTGAAGCTTTCTTT
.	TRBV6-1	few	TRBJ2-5	CASSEGTVQETQYF	TGTGCCAGCAGTGAAGGGACAGTACAAGAGACCCAGTACTTC
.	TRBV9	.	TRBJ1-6	CASSVQGSPLHF	TGTGCCAGCAGCGTCCAGGGTTCACCCCTCCACTTT
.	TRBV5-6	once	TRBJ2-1	CASSYGGPSSYNEQFF	TGTGCCAGCAGCTACGGAGGGCCGAGCTCCTACAATGAGCAGTTCTTC
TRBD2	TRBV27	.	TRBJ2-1	CASSSLTSGGYYNEQFF	TGTGCCAGCAGTTCCTTGACTAGCGGGGGATACTACAATGAGCAGTTCTTC
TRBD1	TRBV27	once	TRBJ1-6	CASRPGTVASPLHF	TGTGCCAGCAGGCCCGGGACAGTGGCATCACCCCTCCACTTT
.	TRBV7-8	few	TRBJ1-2	CASSLAGGYGYTF	TGTGCCAGCAGCTTAGCGGGGGGCTATGGCTACACCTTC
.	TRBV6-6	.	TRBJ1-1	CASSYQARNTEAFF	TGTGCCAGCAGTTACCAAGCGAGGAACACTGAAGCTTTCTTT
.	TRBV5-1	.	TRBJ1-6	CASSLEGSYNSPLHF	TGCGCCAGCAGCTTGGAGGGTTCCTATAATTCACCCCTCCACTTT
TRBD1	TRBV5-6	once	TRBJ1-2	CASSLRGTGGIGYTF	TGTGCCAGCAGCTTGAGGGGGACAGGGGGCATTGGCTACACCTTC
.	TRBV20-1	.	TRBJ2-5	CSGSSGETQYF	TGCAGTGGGAGTAGTGGGGAGACCCAGTACTTC
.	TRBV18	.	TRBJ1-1	CASSPLMNTEAFF	TGTGCCAGCTCACCACTTATGAACACTGAAGCTTTCTTT
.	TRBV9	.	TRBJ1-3	CASSAGGGMGKASGNTIYF	TGTGCCAGCAGCGCGGGAGGGGGGATGGGGAAAGCCTCTGGAAACACCATATATTTT
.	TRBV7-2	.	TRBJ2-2	CASSLNPPGGGELFF	TGTGCCAGCAGCTTAAATCCCCCTGGAGGCGGGGAGCTGTTTTTT
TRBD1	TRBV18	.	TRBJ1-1	CASSLQGYDTEAFF	TGTGCCAGCTCATTACAGGGGTACGACACTGAAGCTTTCTTT
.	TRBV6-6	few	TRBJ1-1	CASTGAGNTEAFF	TGTGCCAGCACCGGGGCGGGGAACACTGAAGCTTTCTTT
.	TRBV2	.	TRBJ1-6	CASSATGNYNSPLHF	TGTGCCAGCAGCGCCACAGGGAACTATAATTCACCCCTCCACTTT
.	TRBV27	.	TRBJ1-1	CASRDRISEAFF	TGTGCCAGCAGGGACCGGATCTCTGAAGCTTTCTTT
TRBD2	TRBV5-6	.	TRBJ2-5	CASSVTSGGVGETQYF	TGTGCCAGCAGCGTTACTAGCGGGGGAGTGGGGGAGACCCAGTACTTC
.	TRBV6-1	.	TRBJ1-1	CASGQGFLEAFF	TGTGCCAGCGGTCAGGGTTTTTTAGAAGCTTTCTTT
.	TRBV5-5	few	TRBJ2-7	CASSFPVSYEQYF	TGTGCCAGCAGCTTCCCCGTTAGCTACGAGCAGTACTTC
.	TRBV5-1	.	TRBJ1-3	CASSLEVPGASSGNTIYF	TGCGCCAGCAGCTTGGAAGTCCCAGGGGCGAGCTCTGGAAACACCATATATTTT
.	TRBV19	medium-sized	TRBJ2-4	CASSDPDFRNIQYF	TGTGCCAGTAGCGACCCCGACTTCAGAAACATTCAGTACTTC
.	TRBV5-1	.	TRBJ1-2	CASSPDGGYGYTF	TGCGCCAGCAGCCCCGACGGAGGCTATGGCTACACCTTC
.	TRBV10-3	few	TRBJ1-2	CATGMGYTF	TGTGCCACTGGGATGGGCTACACCTTC
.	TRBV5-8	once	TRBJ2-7	CASSLPTHSYEQYF	TGTGCCAGCAGCTTGCCCACCCACTCCTACGAGCAGTACTTC
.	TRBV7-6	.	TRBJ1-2	CASSFEGDRLAF	TGTGCCAGCAGCTTCGAGGGGGACCGCTTGGCCTTC
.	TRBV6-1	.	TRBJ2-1	CASSDVYEFF	TGTGCCAGCAGTGACGTGTACGAGTTCTTC
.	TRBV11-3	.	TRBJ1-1	CASSSGAVGSEAFF	TGTGCCAGCAGCTCGGGGGCAGTGGGGAGTGAAGCTTTCTTT
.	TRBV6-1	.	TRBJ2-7	CASAGFYEQYF	TGTGCCAGCGCAGGGTTCTACGAGCAGTACTTC
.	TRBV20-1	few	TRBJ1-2	CSAGEGYTF	TGCAGTGCCGGGGAGGGCTACACCTTC
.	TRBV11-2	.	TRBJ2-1	CASSLKSRGQFF	TGTGCCAGCAGCTTAAAGTCGAGAGGGCAGTTCTTC
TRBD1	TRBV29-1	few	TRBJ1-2	CSVPLGTGNSNYGYTF	TGCAGCGTTCCCCTCGGGACAGGAAATAGTAACTATGGCTACACCTTC
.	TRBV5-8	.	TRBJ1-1	CASSLGSGTDTEAFF	TGTGCCAGCAGCTTGGGTTCAGGGACCGATACTGAAGCTTTCTTT
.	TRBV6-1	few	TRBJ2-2	CASINKQGGSGELFF	TGTGCCAGCATTAATAAGCAGGGGGGATCCGGGGAGCTGTTTTTT